Below, 31 T cell receptor beta chains from the same sample are listed, as sequenced in a study of OX40 agonist ivuxolimab in advanced cancers. TCRdb keeps only in-frame clones here, not all; method: immunoSEQ multiplex PCR. Among approximately 92,000 clones listed, 94% were seen once. Sequenced material: CD4+ or CD8+ T cells sorted from blood, taken in a trial of the OX40 agonist ivuxolimab. Receptors originate from an adult with an advanced solid tumor such as melanoma, head and neck, liver or kidney cancer.

The chain joins TRBV7-8 to TRBJ1-4; the D gene is possibly TRBD1 (5 bases). The germline V gene encodes CDR1 SGHVS and CDR2 FQNEAQ. V was clipped by 5 bases and J by 0 bases, with 13 bases between them. The CDR3 sequence is 16 residues long. The CDR3 sequence is CASSQPGTATNEKLFF. CDR3 DNA sequence: TGTGCCAGCAGCCAACCCGGGACGGCAACTAATGAAAAACTGTTTTTT.

This clone was detected only once. This rearrangement joins TRBV7-9 to TRBJ2-1; D unresolved. The CDR3 totals 12 residues. The germline CDR1 and CDR2 sequences are SEHNR and FQNEAQ (reference sequence). V gave up 5 bases and J gave up 5 bases, with 7 bases separating them. The CDR3: CASSLPNNEQFF. CDR3 sequence (DNA): TGTGCCAGCAGCCTGCCAAACAATGAGCAGTTCTTC.

The rearrangement uses TRBV7-8 and TRBJ1-5; D gene unclear. Germline V CDR1 and CDR2: SGHVS, FQNEAQ. The CDR3 contains 15 residues. The V end was cut by 5 bases, the J end by 0 bases, with 11 bases between. The CDR3 sequence is CASSPQIDSNQPQHF. DNA of the CDR3: TGTGCCAGCAGCCCACAGATTGATAGCAATCAGCCCCAGCATTTT.

V gene TRBV6-1 combines with J gene TRBJ1-1; the D is unclear. The CDR3 has 13 amino acids. Deletions cut 1 base from V and 0 bases from J, with 3 bases between. In germline, CDR1 is MNHNS, CDR2 SASEGT. CDR3 sequence (DNA): TGTGCCAGCAGTGAAGTCCTGAACACTGAAGCTTTCTTT. It specifies CASSEVLNTEAFF.

The V call is TRBV28, the J call TRBJ1-1; 7 positions match TRBD1. J gave up 10 bases and V 5 bases, and 16 bases lay outside the gene matches. Germline lookup yields CDR1 MDHEN and CDR2 SYDVKM. The CDR3 consists of 15 residues. The CDR3 coding sequence is TGTGCCAGCAGTCCGGAGGGGGCGGGGGGGCTCACAGCTTTCTTT. This codes for CASSPEGAGGLTAFF.

The chain recombines TRBV6-5 with TRBJ1-5; D is ambiguous. The germline CDR1 and CDR2 sequences are MNHEY and SVGAGI. The CDR3 is 12 amino acids. V gave up 4 bases and J gave up 14 bases, with 15 bases separating them. The CDR3, as DNA: TGTGCCAGCAGTTCCTCACTCGGGCCGGAGCATTTT. Translated: CASSSSLGPEHF.

The rearrangement joins TRBV5-1 to TRBJ2-6, with D hard to call. The CDR3 consists of 16 residues. CDR1 and CDR2 from the germline V gene are SGHRS and YFSETQ. Trimming stripped 4 bases from V and 0 bases from J, with 11 bases between. The CDR3 sequence: CASSLVWDSGANVLTF. CDR3 bases: TGCGCCAGCAGCCTGGTGTGGGACTCTGGGGCCAACGTCCTGACTTTC.

The chain links TRBV29-1 to TRBJ1-3; possible D gene TRBD1, 5 bases. Trimming removed 7 bases at V and 4 bases at J, with 17 bases between. The CDR3 totals 14 residues. Germline V gives CDR1 SQVTM, CDR2 ANQGSEA. The chain's CDR3 is CSDETGGYGNTIYF. The CDR3 nucleotides read TGCAGCGACGAAACAGGAGGTTACGGAAACACCATATATTTT.

This chain links TRBV19 with TRBJ1-5, with D possibly TRBD1 on 5 matching bases. This CDR3 has 14 residues. Trimming cost V 3 bases and J 0 bases, with 6 bases left between them. Germline lookup yields CDR1 LNHDA and CDR2 SQIVND (reference sequence). CDR3 in amino acids: CASSMGGSNQPQHF. CDR3 DNA sequence: TGTGCCAGTAGTATGGGGGGTAGCAATCAGCCCCAGCATTTT.

The V gene is TRBV29-1, the J gene TRBJ1-5; D might be TRBD1 (5 bases). Germline V CDR1 and CDR2: SQVTM, ANQGSEA. Trimming removed 4 bases from V and 1 base from J, with 8 bases in between. This CDR3 has 13 amino acids. The CDR3 nucleotides are TGCAGCGTTGTATGGGGGAGCAATCAGCCCCAGCATTTT. Protein product: CSVVWGSNQPQHF.

CDR3 sequence: CASSLDRNTIYF. The CDR3 nucleotides are TGTGCCAGCAGCTTAGACCGAAACACCATATATTTT. This chain links TRBV11-2 with TRBJ1-3; D is uncertain. The V gene lost 0 bases and the J gene lost 5 bases, with 2 bases spanning the gap. Per the germline V gene, CDR1 is SGHAT and CDR2 is FQNNGV. The CDR3 has 12 residues.

The chain carries TRBV25-1 and TRBJ1-4; a possible D gene is TRBD1 (5 bases). The CDR3 contains 17 residues. V gave up 5 bases and J gave up 4 bases, with 20 bases separating them. CDR1 and CDR2 from the germline V gene are MGHDK and SYGVNS. CDR3 in DNA: TGTGCCAGCAGTCTTTTGGGGTACGGGGGAGGTAATGAAAAACTGTTTTTT. This encodes CASSLLGYGGGNEKLFF.

The table lists this clone with a count of one. V usage is TRBV7-8 and J usage is TRBJ2-7, with no clear D. The germline CDR1 and CDR2 sequences are SGHVS and FQNEAQ. The CDR3 runs 13 residues. With 5 bases removed from V and 6 bases from J, the gap between germline ends came to 14 bases. The CDR3, as DNA: TGTGCCAGCAGCGACCAGCGTGAGACCGAGCAGTACTTC. This gives the protein CASSDQRETEQYF.

This clone was observed once. The rearrangement links TRBV19 to TRBJ1-2; perhaps TRBD1 as D (5 bases). There are 14 residues in the CDR3. Trimming pared 8 bases from V and 5 bases from J, leaving 18 bases between. CDR1 LNHDA and CDR2 SQIVND come from the germline V gene (reference sequence). CDR3 DNA: TGTGCCAGTTCAAGGAAAGGGGAGGATTATGGCTACACCTTC. This codes for CASSRKGEDYGYTF.

V usage is TRBV6-5 and J usage is TRBJ2-5; 8 bases line up with TRBD2. This CDR3 is 15 amino acids long. Looked up from germline, CDR1 is MNHEY and CDR2 is SVGAGI. The V segment lost 2 bases and the J segment 5 bases; nucleotides outside the gene matches: 7. The CDR3 is CASSYRLARGETQYF. Written as DNA, the CDR3 is TGTGCCAGCAGTTACCGACTAGCGCGAGGGGAGACCCAGTACTTC.

The chain carries TRBV11-2 and TRBJ2-7; 8 nucleotides match TRBD1. CDR1 and CDR2 from the germline V gene are SGHAT and FQNNGV. V lost 2 bases, J lost 0 bases, and 3 bases stayed unmatched. The CDR3 loop spans 15 amino acids. The CDR3 loop is CASSLITGGSYEQYF. CDR3 in DNA: TGTGCCAGCAGCTTAATCACAGGGGGCTCCTACGAGCAGTACTTC. Full variable domain (rest looked up from reference TRBV11-2 and TRBJ2-7): EAGVAQSPRYKIIEKRQSVAFWCNPISGHATLYWYQQILGQGPKLLIQFQNNGVVDDSQLPKDRFSAERLKGVDSTLKIQPAKLEDSAVYLCASSLITGGSYEQYFGPGTRLTVT.

This clone has just one count. The V and J genes are TRBV5-1 and TRBJ2-2; TRBD2 matches at 7 bases. Trimming took 0 bases from V and 6 from J; bases not matched to a gene: 8. Germline assignment: CDR1 SGHRS and CDR2 YFSETQ. The CDR3 sequence is 16 residues long. The CDR3 DNA is TGCGCCAGCAGCTTGGACCCCGGGCGGGGGTCCGGGGAGCTGTTTTTT. Protein sequence: CASSLDPGRGSGELFF.

This chain uses TRBV5-4 with TRBJ2-1; D is unclear. The length of the CDR3 is 15 residues. The ends were cut back, 4 bases at V and 10 bases at J, with 21 bases in the middle. Germline assignment: CDR1 SGHNT and CDR2 YYREEE (reference sequence). CDR3 loop: CASSPTRGAKREQFF. The CDR3 nucleotides read TGTGCCAGCAGCCCAACCCGCGGAGCCAAACGGGAGCAGTTCTTC.

In this sample, this clone turned up a few times. The genes are TRBV6-1 and TRBJ1-5, with a tentative D call TRBD1 (5 bases). Trimming took off 3 bases at V and 9 bases at J, with 6 bases between the two ends. This CDR3 region has 11 residues. Per germline, CDR1 MNHNS and CDR2 SASEGT. The CDR3 DNA reads as TGTGCCAGCAGTGATAGGGGGCCCCAGCATTTT. It codes for CASSDRGPQHF.

The rearrangement uses TRBV10-3 and TRBJ1-2; TRBD1 aligns across 7 bases. Per the germline V gene, CDR1 is ENHRY and CDR2 is SYGVKD. This CDR3 has 15 residues. V lost 6 bases, J lost 7 bases, and 14 bases stayed unmatched. The CDR3 region is CAIRPGQPSISGYTF. Written as DNA, the CDR3 is TGTGCCATCAGACCGGGACAGCCCTCGATCTCTGGCTACACCTTC.

V and J are TRBV9 and TRBJ1-4; perhaps TRBD1 as D (6 bases). The germline V and J ends were trimmed by 4 bases and 3 bases, with 16 bases remaining between them. The V gene's germline CDR1 is SGDLS and CDR2 YYNGEE. The CDR3 sequence is 16 residues long. The CDR3 here is CASSPQQGPANEKLFF. The CDR3 bases are TGTGCCAGCAGCCCTCAGCAGGGGCCGGCTAATGAAAAACTGTTTTTT.

Only one count was recorded for this clone. The chain joins TRBV2 to TRBJ1-2, with a tentative D call TRBD1 (6 bases). Germline V gene sequence: CDR1 SNHLY, CDR2 FYNNEI. This CDR3 region has 14 residues. The ends were cut back, 2 bases at V and 2 bases at J, with 9 bases in the middle. The CDR3 here is CASSETGLNYGYTF. The CDR3 DNA reads TGTGCCAGCAGTGAAACAGGGCTAAACTATGGCTACACCTTC.

The genes are TRBV16 and TRBJ2-1, with a tentative D call TRBD2 (5 bases). This CDR3 is 16 amino acids long. The germline V and J ends were trimmed by 1 base and 4 bases, with 14 bases remaining between them. The germline V gene has CDR1 KGHSY and CDR2 FQNENV. The CDR3 region is CASSQYEGRGYNEQFF. DNA of the CDR3: TGTGCCAGCAGCCAATACGAGGGAAGAGGGTACAATGAGCAGTTCTTC. The entire variable domain, with the rest obtained from reference TRBV16 and TRBJ2-1, is as follows: GEEVAQTPKHLVRGEGQKAKLYCAPIKGHSYVFWYQQVLKNEFKFLISFQNENVFDETGMPKERFSAKCLPNSPCSLEIQATKLEDSAVYFCASSQYEGRGYNEQFFGPGTRLTVL.

The V call is TRBV5-5, the J call TRBJ2-5, with 8 bases matching TRBD1. J lost 2 bases, V lost 4 bases, and 7 bases had no gene match. The CDR3 is made up of 15 amino acids. Germline-derived CDR1 and CDR2 are SGHKS and YYEKEE (reference sequence). CDR3 loop: CASSDARTGQETQYF. DNA of the CDR3: TGTGCCAGCAGCGACGCCCGGACAGGGCAAGAGACCCAGTACTTC.

The V and J genes are TRBV18 and TRBJ1-1; a possible D gene is TRBD1 (5 bases). CDR3 length equals 15 residues. Deletions cut 3 bases from V and 1 base from J, with 12 bases between. From germline, CDR1 is KGHSH and CDR2 LQKENI. DNA of the CDR3: TGTGCCAGCTCACCCCTAAAAGGGGCGAACACTGAAGCTTTCTTT. It is translated as CASSPLKGANTEAFF.

The genes are TRBV19 and TRBJ2-2; D not resolved. This CDR3 has 13 residues. Germline-derived CDR1 and CDR2 are LNHDA and SQIVND (reference sequence). V was pared by 6 bases and J by 9 bases, with 14 bases between. The CDR3 spells CASSPLGNRELFF. CDR3 sequence (DNA): TGTGCCAGTAGCCCTCTGGGGAACCGGGAGCTGTTTTTT.

This rearrangement joins TRBV29-1 to TRBJ1-5; D might be TRBD1 (5 bases). In germline, CDR1 is SQVTM, CDR2 ANQGSEA. The CDR3 is 13 amino acids. V shed 0 bases and J shed 11 bases, with 14 bases lying between them. CDR3 bases: TGCAGCGTTGAAGATTTTGCGGGGCGGGCCCAGCATTTT. This codes for CSVEDFAGRAQHF. The whole variable domain, remainder taken from reference TRBV29-1 and TRBJ1-5, is SAVISQKPSRDICQRGTSLTIQCQVDSQVTMMFWYRQQPGQSLTLIATANQGSEATYESGFVIDKFPISRPNLTFSTLTVSNMSPEDSSIYLCSVEDFAGRAQHFGDGTRLSIL.

V gene TRBV5-4 combines with J gene TRBJ2-1; 7 bases match TRBD1. After removal of 1 base from V and 7 bases from J, the junction contained 8 bases not matched to a gene. CDR1 is SGHNT and CDR2 is YYREEE in the germline V gene (reference sequence). The CDR3 is 15 amino acids. The CDR3 DNA reads as TGTGCCAGCAGCTTGAGCGCAGGGGGTCGGAATGAGCAGTTCTTC. The encoded protein is CASSLSAGGRNEQFF. The variable domain in full, completed from reference TRBV5-4 and TRBJ2-1, reads ETGVTQSPTHLIKTRGQQVTLRCSSQSGHNTVSWYQQALGQGPQFIFQYYREEENGRGNFPPRFSGLQFPNYSSELNVNALELDDSALYLCASSLSAGGRNEQFFGPGTRLTVL.

The chain links TRBV5-6 to TRBJ2-7, with 11 nucleotides matching TRBD1. After removal of 1 base from V and 1 base from J, the junction contained 4 bases not matched to a gene. This CDR3 is built from 16 residues. CDR1 and CDR2 (germline): SGHDT, YYEEEE. The DNA for the CDR3 is TGTGCCAGCAGCTTGCTGGGACAGGGGGGTTCCTACGAGCAGTACTTC. Encoded protein: CASSLLGQGGSYEQYF.

V usage is TRBV7-2 and J usage is TRBJ2-5; D possibly matches TRBD1 or TRBD2 (7 bases each). The CDR3 length is 16 residues. Trimming shortened V by 3 bases and J by 4 bases, and 18 bases separated the two germline ends. Germline loops: CDR1 SGHTA, CDR2 FQGNSA. CDR3 sequence reads: CASSFSRQGGLETQYF. DNA of the CDR3: TGTGCCAGCAGCTTCTCACGACAGGGAGGGTTAGAGACCCAGTACTTC.

The chain joins TRBV10-3 to TRBJ1-1; D may be TRBD1 (6 bases). The V end lost 7 bases, the J end lost 5 bases, and 17 bases lay between the germline ends. The CDR3 sequence is 14 residues long. Germline loops: CDR1 ENHRY, CDR2 SYGVKD. CDR3 loop: CAIKGGGGGTEAFF. In DNA form, the CDR3 reads TGTGCCATCAAGGGCGGGGGCGGGGGAACTGAAGCTTTCTTT.